The 13 T cell receptor beta chains listed next were all sequenced from one sample in a study of blood T cells in healthy people across ages. A sample-barcoded 5' primer and a J-beta primer mix were used in a second PCR of about 7 to 12 cycles. TCRdb re-called the 5' RACE reads with MiXCR, one entry per CDR3 protein. The sample lists 650,000 to 800,000 distinct CDR3 sequences, under 65% occurring once. Source material: blood. These receptors originate from a woman aged 80 or older in good health.

This clonotype was observed once. This sequence joins TRBV20-1 and TRBJ1-6; D is perhaps TRBD1 (5 bases). The CDR3 has 15 amino acids. Germline CDR1 is DFQATT and CDR2 is SNEGSKA (reference sequence). Trimming removed 0 bases from V and 8 bases from J, with 14 bases in between. CDR3 in amino acids: CSARELQPGHSPLHF. The CDR3, as DNA: TGCAGTGCTAGAGAGCTCCAGCCAGGGCATTCACCCCTCCACTTT.

The chain couples TRBV15 to TRBJ2-1; TRBD2 matches at 7 bases. Germline V gene data show CDR1 as LNHNV and CDR2 as YYDKDF (reference sequence). The CDR3 has 17 residues. Losses at the gene ends were 4 bases for V and 3 bases for J; bases not matched to a gene: 12. DNA for the CDR3: TGTGCCACCAGCAATAGACTAGCCGCGCTTCTCTACAATGAGCAGTTCTTC. Protein product: CATSNRLAALLYNEQFF.

Worth noting for this clonotype: One end of the junction varies from germline; a read error may be responsible. The rearrangement links TRBV12-3 or TRBV12-4 to TRBJ2-2, with TRBD1 matching over 8 bases. The CDR3 length is 15 residues. The CDR3 loop reads CASNERTGNAGELFF. As DNA, the CDR3 is TGTGCCAGCAACGAAAGGACAGGGAACGCCGGGGAGCTGTTTTTT.

The J gene is TRBJ2-3, the V gene TRBV7-2; either TRBD1 or TRBD2 may supply D (6 bases each). Germline V gene lookup returns CDR1 SGHTA and CDR2 FQGNSA. V dropped 1 base and J dropped 12 bases, with 23 bases sitting between them. The CDR3 spans 16 residues. The CDR3 loop is CASSLVGGTRGSTQYF. The CDR3 coding sequence is TGTGCCAGCAGCTTAGTAGGCGGGACACGCGGTAGTACACAGTATTTT. Complete variable domain (other parts from reference TRBV7-2 and TRBJ2-3): GAGVSQSPSNKVTEKGKDVELRCDPISGHTALYWYRQSLGQGLEFLIYFQGNSAPDKSGLPSDRFSAERTGGSVSTLTIQRTQQEDSAVYLCASSLVGGTRGSTQYFGPGTRLTVL.

Turning to this clonotype: This may be a read error: a much more frequent sequence differs by one nucleotide. This sequence joins TRBV28 and TRBJ2-7, with 7 bases aligning to TRBD1. This CDR3 has 13 residues. Germline V gives CDR1 MDHEN, CDR2 SYDVKM. Unmatched junction bases numbered 4, after V lost 6 bases and J lost 2 bases. The CDR3 spells CASRGTVPYEQYF. CDR3 coding DNA: TGTGCCAGCAGAGGGACAGTGCCCTACGAGCAGTACTTC.

This chain uses TRBV9 with TRBJ2-1; 10 bases fit TRBD1. The CDR3 sequence is 14 residues long. CDR1 is SGDLS, CDR2 YYNGEE, per germline. The V gene end was trimmed by 4 bases and the J gene end by 10 bases; junction bases not matched to a gene: 8. CDR3 loop: CASSPRDRGYEQFF. The CDR3 nucleotides read TGTGCCAGCAGCCCCCGGGACAGGGGATACGAGCAGTTCTTC.

This clonotype was picked up many times. V usage is TRBV10-3 and J usage is TRBJ1-4; the D is unclear. From germline, CDR1 is ENHRY and CDR2 SYGVKD. Trimming took off 0 bases at V and 6 bases at J, with 8 bases between the two ends. The CDR3 is 14 amino acids. The CDR3 protein is CAISESGADEKLFF. The CDR3 bases are TGTGCCATCAGTGAGTCGGGCGCCGATGAAAAACTGTTTTTT.

There are a few counts of this clonotype. The rearrangement uses TRBV20-1 and TRBJ1-2; a weak D match, TRBD1 (6 bases). V was shortened by 5 bases and J by 0 bases, with 13 bases between the two germline ends. This CDR3 is 14 amino acids long. Germline V gene sequence: CDR1 DFQATT, CDR2 SNEGSKA (reference sequence). CDR3 protein: CSARPGTSNYGYTF. For the CDR3, the DNA is TGCAGTGCTCGCCCGGGGACATCTAACTATGGCTACACCTTC.

The gene calls are TRBV29-1 and TRBJ2-5; D might be TRBD1 or TRBD2, each matching 7 bases. This CDR3 has 17 amino acids. V lost 3 bases and J 2 bases, leaving 22 bases between the germline ends. Per the germline V gene, CDR1 is SQVTM and CDR2 is ANQGSEA. In nucleotides, the CDR3 is TGCAGCGTTGAGGGTTTTCAGGGGGGGCTCCCTCAAGAGACCCAGTACTTC. Translation gives CSVEGFQGGLPQETQYF. The whole variable domain, filled in from reference TRBV29-1 and TRBJ2-5, reads SAVISQKPSRDICQRGTSLTIQCQVDSQVTMMFWYRQQPGQSLTLIATANQGSEATYESGFVIDKFPISRPNLTFSTLTVSNMSPEDSSIYLCSVEGFQGGLPQETQYFGPGTRLLVL.

This chain joins TRBV12-5 and TRBJ2-7; 7 nucleotides agree with TRBD2. Losses at the gene ends were 8 bases for V and 1 base for J; bases not matched to a gene: 8. The CDR3 consists of 14 residues. Germline V CDR1 and CDR2: LGHNT, FRNRAP. DNA for the CDR3: TGTGCTAGTTTTAGGGAGGGCCAGTCCTACGAGCAGTACTTC. Residues: CASFREGQSYEQYF.

The rearrangement links TRBV29-1 to TRBJ1-2; TRBD1 is a possible D gene (5 bases). Germline V CDR1 and CDR2: SQVTM, ANQGSEA. The ends were cut back, 1 base at V and 6 bases at J, with 15 bases in the middle. The CDR3 is made up of 14 amino acids. The CDR3 spells CSVEVQPRADGYTF. DNA of the CDR3: TGCAGCGTTGAAGTACAGCCCAGGGCGGATGGCTACACCTTC.

The rearrangement uses TRBV6-1 and TRBJ2-1; maybe TRBD2 (5 bases). Between the trimmed V and J ends, which lost 0 bases and 0 bases, there was a span of 12 bases. Germline CDR1 reads MNHNS; CDR2 reads SASEGT. This CDR3 has 17 residues. The CDR3 spells CASSEAVGASSYNEQFF. CDR3 sequence (DNA): TGTGCCAGCAGTGAAGCAGTGGGAGCAAGCTCCTACAATGAGCAGTTCTTC.

The chain uses TRBV5-1 and TRBJ1-6; no clear D gene. The CDR3 totals 15 residues. Germline values: CDR1 SGHRS, CDR2 YFSETQ. V lost 0 bases, J lost 8 bases, and 12 bases lay in between. The CDR3 protein is CASSLGQAWDSPLHF. In nucleotides, the CDR3 is TGCGCCAGCAGCTTGGGTCAAGCATGGGATTCACCCCTCCACTTT.